The 10 T cell receptor beta chains below all came from one sample that was sequenced in a study of radiation and T cells in renal cell carcinoma. Profiled with immunoSEQ multiplex PCR; TCRdb holds only in-frame clones, not every one. The sample contains around 180,000 clones, about 85% of which appear only once. The sample's time point: blood 4 weeks post-SBRT, at nephrectomy. The treatment here: 15 Gy SBRT to primary tumor, nephrectomy 4 weeks later. Material: blood, obtained from a patient whose treatment included radiotherapy and nephrectomy. The source of these receptors is a woman in her forties or fifties with renal cell carcinoma.

The chain combines TRBV7-6 with TRBJ2-3, with 11 bases lining up with TRBD1. V dropped 4 bases and J dropped 1; count of bases not matched to a gene: 1. The germline V gene has CDR1 SGHVS and CDR2 FNYEAQ. This CDR3 comprises 15 residues. The CDR3 protein is CASSWTGGGTDTQYF. CDR3 in DNA: TGTGCCAGCAGCTGGACAGGGGGCGGCACAGATACGCAGTATTTT.

The V and J genes are TRBV25-1 and TRBJ1-1; TRBD1 might be the D (5 bases). The CDR3 length is 15 residues. V was clipped by 3 bases and J by 1 base, with 12 bases between them. Germline lookup yields CDR1 MGHDK and CDR2 SYGVNS. This CDR3 reads CASSDSYRRNTEAFF. CDR3 DNA: TGTGCCAGCAGTGATAGTTACAGGAGGAACACTGAAGCTTTCTTT. Variable domain in full (rest from reference TRBV25-1 and TRBJ1-1): EADIYQTPRYLVIGTGKKITLECSQTMGHDKMYWYQQDPGMELHLIHYSYGVNSTEKGDLSSESTVSRIRTEHFPLTLESARPSHTSQYLCASSDSYRRNTEAFFGQGTRLTVV.

The chain links TRBV14 to TRBJ2-2, with D tentatively TRBD1 (7 bases). The ends were cut back, 11 bases at V and 6 bases at J, with 19 bases in the middle. The CDR3 totals 14 residues. CDR1 SGHDN and CDR2 FVKESK come from the germline V gene. This chain's CDR3 is CACEEGANAGELFF. The CDR3, as DNA: TGTGCCTGCGAGGAGGGGGCCAACGCCGGGGAGCTGTTTTTT.

This clone came up once. The chain joins TRBV15 to TRBJ2-2, with 8 bases aligning to TRBD2. The length of the CDR3 is 16 residues. CDR1 is LNHNV and CDR2 is YYDKDF in the germline V gene (reference sequence). The J segment lost 5 bases and the V segment lost 1 base, leaving 6 bases of the junction unmatched. The CDR3: CATSRVGGAQTGELFF. The CDR3 DNA reads as TGTGCCACCAGCAGAGTCGGGGGGGCGCAGACCGGGGAGCTGTTTTTT.

V and J are TRBV19 and TRBJ1-4; TRBD1 matches at 12 bases. Germline values: CDR1 LNHDA, CDR2 SQIVND (reference sequence). V gave up 5 bases and J gave up 7 bases; unmatched junction bases: 5. The CDR3 contains 15 residues. CDR3 coding DNA: TGTGCCAGTAGTGGGACAGGGGGCCGTGGTGAAAAACTGTTTTTT. This codes for CASSGTGGRGEKLFF.

In its sample, this clone was seen a few times. The chain links TRBV6-1 to TRBJ2-1, with TRBD2 matching 8 bases. The CDR3 has 13 amino acids. Per the germline V gene, CDR1 is MNHNS and CDR2 is SASEGT. After removal of 5 bases from V and 14 bases from J, the junction contained 11 bases not matched to a gene. The CDR3 DNA is TGTGCCAGCAGTTCCTTAGCGGGGCTATGGGAGTTCTTC. This encodes CASSSLAGLWEFF.

About this clone itself: Relative to the germline gene, one junction end is altered; a read error may explain this. The chain employs TRBV7-7 and TRBJ1-5; no firm D call. Germline V gene data show CDR1 as SSHAT and CDR2 as FNYEAQ (reference sequence). The CDR3 runs to 17 residues. The CDR3 loop is CASSRTPRGHSNQPQHF. The CDR3, as DNA: TGTGCTAGCAGCCGCACCCCCAGAGGGCATAGCAATCAGCCCCAGCATTTT.

In DNA, the CDR3 is TGTGCCAGCACCCCGTGGGTACAGAACACTGAAGCTTTCTTT. As protein: CASTPWVQNTEAFF. The chain recombines TRBV6-6 with TRBJ1-1; D unclear. This CDR3 is 14 amino acids long. With 7 bases removed from V and 1 base from J, the gap between germline ends came to 13 bases. Germline V gene lookup returns CDR1 MNHNY and CDR2 SVGAGI (reference sequence).

The V gene is TRBV7-9, the J gene TRBJ1-1; 7 bases match TRBD1. This CDR3 is built from 13 residues. V trimming: 3 bases; J trimming: 8 bases; junction bases outside the gene matches: 6. Germline CDR1 reads SEHNR; CDR2 reads FQNEAQ (reference sequence). The CDR3: CASSFDRDTEAFF. CDR3 sequence (DNA): TGTGCCAGCAGCTTTGACAGGGATACAGAAGCTTTCTTT.

The V and J genes are TRBV5-1 and TRBJ2-2, with TRBD2 identical over 11 bases. J lost 8 bases, V lost 0 bases, and 6 bases had no gene match. Germline V gene data show CDR1 as SGHRS and CDR2 as YFSETQ. The CDR3 totals 16 residues. CDR3 bases: TGCGCCAGCAGCTTGGGACTAGCGGGGACTATTGGGGAGCTGTTTTTT. It codes for CASSLGLAGTIGELFF.